This TCR beta chain was recovered during a study of T cell responses to AZD1222 COVID-19 vaccine. Whole-study context: Researchers grouped second doses given at about 4 or about 12 weeks into one pool.

Germline values: CDR1 SNHLY, CDR2 FYNNEI. The V end lost 6 bases, the J end lost 7 bases, and 15 bases lay between the germline ends. This CDR3 comprises 13 residues. As concerns this clone: Its antigen is unknown.

Study-level findings and limits: Breadth and depth of Spike-specific TCRs rose after two AZD1222 doses.

Sequenced by immunoSEQ multiplex PCR; TCRdb stores in-frame clones only, minus some. Of 100,000 to 150,000 clones listed, around 90% were seen once; the top ten hold about 1.5%. Sequences were derived from peripheral blood, sampled on day 0 of AZD1222 vaccination. The receptor comes from an adult in good health. The V gene is TRBV2, the J gene TRBJ1-1; no clear D. CDR3 nucleotides: TGTGCCAGCAGCAACCAGGAAGCTCTTGAAGCTTTCTTT. Its protein is CASSNQEALEAFF.